Below, 2 T cell receptor beta chains from the same sample are listed, as sequenced in a study of blood T cell repertoires in COVID-19. The table came from immunoSEQ multiplex PCR; TCRdb's copy has only in-frame clones and leaves some out. Here the sample spans approximately 140,000 clones, about 86% being singletons. Input material: peripheral blood. Receptors were obtained from a man aged 65 to 79 with acute or convalescent COVID-19.

The V call is TRBV5-5, the J call TRBJ2-2; the match to TRBD2 covers 9 bases. Germline CDR1 SGHKS, CDR2 YYEKEE (reference sequence). The CDR3 runs to 15 residues. J gave up 7 bases and V 1 base, and 5 bases lay outside the gene matches. The CDR3 here is CASSLRTSDVGELFF. CDR3 DNA: TGTGCCAGCAGCTTGAGGACTAGCGATGTCGGGGAGCTGTTTTTT.

The rearrangement joins TRBV24-1 to TRBJ2-3, with 7 bases that match TRBD2. Germline CDR1 reads KGHDR; CDR2 reads SFDVKD. Germline trimming cut 1 base from V and 4 bases from J; bases unmatched to any gene: 7. This CDR3 is 16 amino acids long. The CDR3 sequence is CATSDFASGRSDTQYF. Here the CDR3 DNA reads TGTGCCACCAGTGATTTCGCTAGCGGAAGGTCAGATACGCAGTATTTT.